This T cell receptor beta chain was captured by sequencing in a study of shared clonotypes between healthy human individuals. Background on the study: CD4 naive and CD4 memory each took three plates per donor, while CD8 naive took two and CD8 memory one. Whole-study findings and limits: Sharing across four donors was highest in naive CD4 (roughly 5%) and lowest in memory CD8 (roughly 0.4%).

Assay: immunoSEQ multiplex PCR; the TCRdb copy retains only in-frame clones and omits some. The repertoire consists of approximately 2.5 million clones, with under 95% occurring once and the leading ten covering approximately 0.35%. Worth noting for this clone: Antigen specificity is unknown. The sample contains more than one DNA sequence encoding this CDR3.

Caucasian adults living in Nashville, Tennessee, provided all samples. Splitting the CD4+ cells yielded a CD45RA+ naive subset and a CD45RA-negative memory subset. Germline V gene lookup returns CDR1 LGHNA and CDR2 YSLEER. Trimming removed 1 base at V and 7 bases at J, with 7 bases between. This CDR3 has 13 amino acids. Sequenced: naive CD4+ T cells from PBMCs. Subset noted: CD45RA+ positively selected. This TCR was sampled from a man aged 18 to 35 in good health. Some clones in this sample may be carry-over from other donors' samples. The chain has TRBV4-3 and TRBJ1-4; D gene unclear. DNA for the CDR3: TGCGCCAGCAGCCAAGGAAGGGTTGAAAAACTGTTTTTT. It codes for CASSQGRVEKLFF.